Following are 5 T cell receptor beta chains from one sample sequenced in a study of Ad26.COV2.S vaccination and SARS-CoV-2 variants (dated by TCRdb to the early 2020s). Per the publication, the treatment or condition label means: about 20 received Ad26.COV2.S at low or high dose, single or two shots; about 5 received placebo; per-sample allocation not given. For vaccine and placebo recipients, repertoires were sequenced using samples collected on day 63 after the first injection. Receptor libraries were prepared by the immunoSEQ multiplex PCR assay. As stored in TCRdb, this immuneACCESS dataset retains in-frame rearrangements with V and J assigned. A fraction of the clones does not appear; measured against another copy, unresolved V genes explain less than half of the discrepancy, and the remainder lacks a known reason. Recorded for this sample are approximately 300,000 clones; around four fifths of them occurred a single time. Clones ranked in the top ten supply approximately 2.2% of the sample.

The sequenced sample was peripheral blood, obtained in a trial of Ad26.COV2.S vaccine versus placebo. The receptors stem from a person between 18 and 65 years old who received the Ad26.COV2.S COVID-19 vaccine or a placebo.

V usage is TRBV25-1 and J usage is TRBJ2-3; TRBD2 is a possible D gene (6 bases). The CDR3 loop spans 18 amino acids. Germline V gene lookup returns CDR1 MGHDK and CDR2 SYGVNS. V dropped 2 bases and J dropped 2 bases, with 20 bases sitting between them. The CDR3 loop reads CASSEHSASVSLTDTQYF. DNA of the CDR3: TGTGCCAGCAGTGAACACTCGGCTAGCGTATCCCTCACAGATACGCAGTATTTT.

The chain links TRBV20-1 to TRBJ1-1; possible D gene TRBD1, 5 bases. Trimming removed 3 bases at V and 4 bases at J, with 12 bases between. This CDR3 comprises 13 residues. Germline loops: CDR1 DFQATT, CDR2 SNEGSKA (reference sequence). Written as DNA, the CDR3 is TGCAGTGCTAGTCAGGGTTTGACCACTGAAGCTTTCTTT. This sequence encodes CSASQGLTTEAFF.

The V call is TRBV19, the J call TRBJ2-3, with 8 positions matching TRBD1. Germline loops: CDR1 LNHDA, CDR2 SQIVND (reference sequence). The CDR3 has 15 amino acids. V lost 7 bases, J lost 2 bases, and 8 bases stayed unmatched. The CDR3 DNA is TGTGCCAGTACCCCGAGGGACAGGAACACAGATACGCAGTATTTT. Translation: CASTPRDRNTDTQYF. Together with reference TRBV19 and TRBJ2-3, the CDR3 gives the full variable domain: DGGITQSPKYLFRKEGQNVTLSCEQNLNHDAMYWYRQDPGQGLRLIYYSQIVNDFQKGDIAEGYSVSREKKESFPLTVTSAQKNPTAFYLCASTPRDRNTDTQYFGPGTRLTVL.

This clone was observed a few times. CDR3: CASSPDNNNEQFF. The CDR3 coding sequence is TGTGCCAGCAGCCCTGACAATAACAATGAGCAGTTCTTC. This sequence joins TRBV7-3 and TRBJ2-1, with no clear D. Germline V gene data show CDR1 as SGHTA and CDR2 as FQGTGA. The CDR3 contains 13 residues. The V end lost 5 bases, the J end lost 5 bases, and 10 bases lay between the germline ends.

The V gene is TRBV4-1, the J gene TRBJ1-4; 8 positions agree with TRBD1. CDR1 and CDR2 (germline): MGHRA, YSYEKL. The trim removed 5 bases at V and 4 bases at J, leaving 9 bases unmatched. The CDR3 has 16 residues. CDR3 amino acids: CASSYDPGQDNEKLFF. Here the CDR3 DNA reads TGCGCCAGCAGCTATGACCCGGGACAGGATAATGAAAAACTGTTTTTT.